The rows below give T cell receptor beta chains drawn from one sample of a study of synovial regulatory T cells in juvenile arthritis. The method was immunoSEQ multiplex PCR; TCRdb's version includes in-frame clones alone and lacks a portion of them. The sample features 10,000 or so clones, with approximately 0.37% in its top ten. Material: Treg cells from blood. The receptors come from a donor between 2 and 29 years old with juvenile idiopathic arthritis. Each CDR3 is given with its conserved first and last residue. Clone size is stated in some rows and not others, as once, few, many or a class when expanded.

CDR3	size	V	J
CAISEQREGGEQFF	NA	TRBV10-3	TRBJ2-1
CASSHSGTDMNEQFF	NA	TRBV18	TRBJ2-1
CASSFNRGEQYF	NA	TRBV5-6	TRBJ2-7
CASSFLPGQGVSGYEQYF	NA	TRBV11-2	TRBJ2-7
CAIGKGTSGQVFGEQFF	NA	TRBV10-3	TRBJ2-1
CASSGWEKAYNEQFF	NA	TRBV27	TRBJ2-1
CASSPGFWATEAFF	NA	TRBV18	TRBJ1-1
CASSYSPETQYF	NA	TRBV6-6	TRBJ2-5
CASIGAGLHQPQHF	NA	TRBV2	TRBJ1-5
CASSYSYNSPLHF	NA	TRBV6-6	TRBJ1-6
CASSNRRFGNTIYF	NA	TRBV6-1	TRBJ1-3
CASSLEVGANTGELFF	NA	TRBV11-3	TRBJ2-2
CASSHSPRQIGETQYF	NA	TRBV7-2	TRBJ2-5
CASSRWEVERSYGYTF	NA	TRBV7-9	TRBJ1-2
CASSLRRGLSEQFF	NA	TRBV4-1	TRBJ2-1
CASSLGTGGEQFF	NA	TRBV11-2	TRBJ2-1
CASSKTVYSNQPQHF	NA	TRBV19	TRBJ1-5
CASSLQGNTIYF	NA	TRBV5-4	TRBJ1-3
CASSAGRPNYGYTF	NA	TRBV19	TRBJ1-2
CASSRDSGNSPLHF	NA	TRBV18	TRBJ1-6
CASSLGGQGLYYGYTF	medium-sized	TRBV7-9	TRBJ1-2
CASSLAHWSDTQYF	NA	TRBV7-8	TRBJ2-3
CASSRDRGLLPRYYGYTF	NA	TRBV18	TRBJ1-2
CASSFRLIYEQYF	NA	TRBV5-6	TRBJ2-7
CASSQDGFVIFQYF	NA	TRBV4-1	TRBJ2-3
CASSIQYPNYGYTF	NA	TRBV19	TRBJ1-2
CASSSRDKAFF	NA	TRBV5-6	TRBJ1-1
CASSEGIRTPLHF	NA	TRBV6-1	TRBJ1-6
CASSLMSLRGTGELFF	NA	TRBV27	TRBJ2-2
CAISGGRANTGELFF	NA	TRBV10-3	TRBJ2-2
CAISERAGGSFNQPQHF	NA	TRBV10-3	TRBJ1-5
CASSHPRQSRGNTEAFF	NA	TRBV4-1	TRBJ1-1
CASSQGTFYWPQHF	NA	TRBV4-1	TRBJ1-5